Below are 4 T cell receptor beta chains sequenced from a single sample in a study of T-cell memory formation after mild COVID-19. From the 5' RACE reads, TCRdb called clonotypes with MiXCR, one entry per CDR3 protein. This table has fewer than 250,000 distinct CDR3 sequences, about 10% appearing once. What was sequenced was PBMCs or a T cell subset sorted from them (not recorded which). Receptors were obtained from a man aged 18 to 29 who had mild COVID-19 (a few samples of this study predate the infection). Cell type and time point are not known.

This clonotype was seen repeatedly, ten times or more. This sequence joins TRBV5-1 and TRBJ2-5; TRBD1 agrees at 8 bases. Germline loops: CDR1 SGHRS, CDR2 YFSETQ. V gave up 0 bases and J gave up 1 base; unmatched junction bases: 5. CDR3 length equals 16 residues. This chain's CDR3 is CASSLEPGGLQETQYF. CDR3 coding DNA: TGCGCCAGCAGCTTGGAACCAGGGGGCCTCCAAGAGACCCAGTACTTC. The variable domain in full, with the rest retrieved from reference TRBV5-1 and TRBJ2-5, is KAGVTQTPRYLIKTRGQQVTLSCSPISGHRSVSWYQQTPGQGLQFLFEYFSETQRNKGNFPGRFSGRQFSNSRSEMNVSTLELGDSALYLCASSLEPGGLQETQYFGPGTRLLVL.

This clonotype was seen more than once but under ten times. The chain joins TRBV2 to TRBJ1-6; the D is unclear. Trimming removed 6 bases from V and 6 bases from J, with 12 bases in between. The germline CDR1 and CDR2 sequences are SNHLY and FYNNEI. This CDR3 contains 14 residues. CDR3 protein: CASSLQAGNSPLHF. The CDR3 DNA sequence: TGTGCCAGCAGCCTACAAGCGGGTAATTCACCCCTCCACTTT.

V is TRBV20-1 and J is TRBJ2-5, with TRBD1 matching 11 bases. The V gene's germline CDR1 is DFQATT and CDR2 SNEGSKA (reference sequence). There are 16 residues in the CDR3. Losses at the gene ends were 3 bases for V and 5 bases for J; bases not matched to a gene: 11. The CDR3 protein is CSARILDRGLSETQYF. The CDR3 coding sequence is TGCAGTGCTAGGATCCTGGACAGGGGGCTTTCGGAGACCCAGTACTTC.

There are a few counts of this clonotype. The chain is built from TRBV7-2 and TRBJ1-1; D gene unclear. V lost 1 base and J 1 base, leaving 7 bases between the germline ends. The CDR3 consists of 14 residues. Germline V gene lookup returns CDR1 SGHTA and CDR2 FQGNSA. Here the CDR3 reads CASSLVWGNTEAFF. The DNA of the CDR3 is TGTGCCAGCAGCTTAGTCTGGGGGAACACTGAAGCTTTCTTT.